This T cell receptor beta chain was retrieved from a study of T-cell memory formation after mild COVID-19. Study at large: The study found TCR clusters largely donor specific.

This clonotype was counted ten times or more. Germline CDR1 reads SGHRS; CDR2 reads YFSETQ. CDR3 length: 19 amino acids. With 0 bases clipped from V and 3 bases from J, the junction kept 14 bases outside the gene matches. Via MiXCR, TCRdb re-called the 5' RACE reads, giving one row per CDR3 protein. The data hold 100,000 to 150,000 distinct CDR3 sequences, with about 5.9% observed a single time. The sequencing sample was made of PBMCs or a T cell subset sorted from them (not recorded which). V gene TRBV5-1 combines with J gene TRBJ2-1; TRBD1 aligns across 8 bases. This sequence was found in an adult woman who had mild COVID-19 (a few samples of this study predate the infection). Cell type and time point are not known. CDR3 amino acids: CASSLAGKNRGSVYNEQFF. The CDR3 bases are TGCGCCAGCAGCTTGGCCGGGAAGAACAGGGGGTCTGTCTACAATGAGCAGTTCTTC.